This TCR beta chain was sequenced during a study of CD8+ T cells in alopecia areata (dated by TCRdb to the late 2010s). About the investigation overall: The treated patients took part in an open-label pilot trial in which moderate-to-severe alopecia areata was treated with oral tofacitinib at 5 to 10 mg twice daily. Tofacitinib was given for 6 to 18 months, followed by 6 months of follow-up off drug to assess delayed response and recurrence. The SALT score, which quantifies the percentage of affected scalp surface area, was used to measure disease severity in treated patients. The study used high-throughput TCRbeta sequencing to examine T cell clonal expansion in alopecia areata, in both the C3H/HeJ mouse model and human patients. Scalp tissue and sorted CD4+ and CD8+ peripheral blood T cells from patchy and totalis/universalis alopecia areata patients and from healthy controls were covered by human TCRbeta sequencing. Biopsies were taken from tofacitinib-treated patients at baseline and again at 4 and 24 weeks into treatment, and several of those patients also had a later scalp biopsy. Scalp clonality was compared across normal scalp (n=4), patchy alopecia areata scalp (n=8), and alopecia totalis/universalis scalp (n=8). The RNA source kit depended on sample type: the PAXgene miRNA kit for fixed scalp, the miRNeasy kit for PBMCs, and the RNeasy kit for mouse skin. TCRbeta CDR3 regions were amplified by immunoSEQ multiplex PCR using 35 Vbeta forward and 13 Jbeta reverse primers. Overall results and qualifications from the work: Scalp TCR repertoire analysis is complicated because resident alphabeta T cells in normal human skin are also sequenced, whereas mouse skin is dominated by gammadelta T cells. Because the treated cohort was small and included a single nonresponder, larger studies are needed to assess links between baseline CD8+ expansion and response. During tofacitinib treatment, many expanded lesional clones stuck around in both scalp and blood, and this persistence may partly explain why relapse happens after treatment is stopped. Tofacitinib significantly decreased scalp clonality and the number of expanded CD8+ clones among the top 100 scalp clones. Compared with normal scalp, lesional scalp had higher clonality and more expanded CD8+ clones, particularly in alopecia totalis/universalis, a pattern that suggests antigenic drive. Compared with mice, TCR sequences shared between patients were less clear, possibly partly because of HLA diversity across the patient population.

The library was made by the immunoSEQ multiplex PCR assay. RNA was extracted from all samples and reverse transcribed into cDNA, which served as template for TCR sequencing. SuperScript III was used to make first-strand cDNA, primed with a 2:1 mix of oligo-dT and random hexamers. Amplification bias was assessed with a synthetic immune receptor repertoire, and residual bias was removed computationally. In the original analysis: Raw reads were preprocessed to remove errors, and CDR3 was defined by IMGT conventions from the conserved cysteine to phenylalanine. To get clonality, Shannon entropy was normalized by log2 of the number of productive unique TCRs and the result was subtracted from 1. Whether scalp clones were CD4 or CD8 was inferred by matching scalp TCRbeta sequences against CD4 and CD8 repertoires sorted from blood. TCRdb obtained this table from immuneACCESS and retained in-frame rearrangements with V and J assigned. These tables miss some clones; where compared with another copy, unresolved V genes account for less than half of the shortfall, and the remainder is unexplained. That table gives V, J and clone size, and the DNA gave D and trimming. Across this sample there are roughly 100,000 clones, with 85% to 90% seen only once. Over 8.5% of the sample is held by the ten biggest clonotypes.

Read against the paper, the sample's treatment or condition label means: oral pan-JAK inhibitor, 5-10 mg twice daily. From alopecia areata patients, peripheral blood was collected along with lesional scalp punch biopsies. PBMCs were separated by density centrifugation and stained for CD3, CD4 and CD8, after which CD4+ and CD8+ T cells were sorted on a FACSAria. In regard to this clone: Its target antigen remains unknown. Base qualities are not at hand, and no much larger clone is one base apart.

The sample was CD8+ T cells sorted from blood, taken around week 34, from a patient treated with tofacitinib. The TCR originated in a human donor with alopecia areata.

The CDR3 protein sequence reads: CASSNRGRDEQFF. Read as DNA, the sequence is TGTGCCAGCAGCAACAGGGGTAGGGATGAGCAGTTCTTC. The sequence is built from TRBV5-4 and TRBJ2-1; 7 central nucleotides agree with TRBD1. In the germline V gene (reference sequence), CDR1 corresponds to SGHNT and CDR2 to YYREEE. Relative to germline, V is missing 4 bases and J is missing 8 bases, with 6 bases of the junction outside any gene match. From its cysteine to its phenylalanine, the CDR3 spans 13 amino acids. Of all the DNA, just the CDR3 is kept, 39 bases in frame from base 1.